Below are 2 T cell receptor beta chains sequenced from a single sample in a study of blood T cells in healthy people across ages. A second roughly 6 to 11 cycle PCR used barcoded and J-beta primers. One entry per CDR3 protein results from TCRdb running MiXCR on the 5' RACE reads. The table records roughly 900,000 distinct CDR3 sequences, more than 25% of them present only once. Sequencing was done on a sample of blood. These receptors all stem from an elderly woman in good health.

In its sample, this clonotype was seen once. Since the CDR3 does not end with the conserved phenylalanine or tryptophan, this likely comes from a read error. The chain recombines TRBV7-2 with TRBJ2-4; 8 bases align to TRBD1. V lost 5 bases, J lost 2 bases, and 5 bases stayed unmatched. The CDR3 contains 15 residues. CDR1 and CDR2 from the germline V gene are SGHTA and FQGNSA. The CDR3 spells CASSIQGVTKNIQYV. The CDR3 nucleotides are TGTGCCAGCAGCATACAGGGGGTTACCAAAAACATTCAGTACGTC.

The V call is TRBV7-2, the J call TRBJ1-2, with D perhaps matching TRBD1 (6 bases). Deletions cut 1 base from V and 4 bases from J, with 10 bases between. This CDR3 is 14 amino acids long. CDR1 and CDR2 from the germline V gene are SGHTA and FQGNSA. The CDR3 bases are TGTGCCAGCAGCTTAGTGGGGGGGGCCTATGGCTACACCTTC. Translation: CASSLVGGAYGYTF. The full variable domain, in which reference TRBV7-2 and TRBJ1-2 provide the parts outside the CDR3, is GAGVSQSPSNKVTEKGKDVELRCDPISGHTALYWYRQSLGQGLEFLIYFQGNSAPDKSGLPSDRFSAERTGGSVSTLTIQRTQQEDSAVYLCASSLVGGAYGYTFGSGTRLTVV.